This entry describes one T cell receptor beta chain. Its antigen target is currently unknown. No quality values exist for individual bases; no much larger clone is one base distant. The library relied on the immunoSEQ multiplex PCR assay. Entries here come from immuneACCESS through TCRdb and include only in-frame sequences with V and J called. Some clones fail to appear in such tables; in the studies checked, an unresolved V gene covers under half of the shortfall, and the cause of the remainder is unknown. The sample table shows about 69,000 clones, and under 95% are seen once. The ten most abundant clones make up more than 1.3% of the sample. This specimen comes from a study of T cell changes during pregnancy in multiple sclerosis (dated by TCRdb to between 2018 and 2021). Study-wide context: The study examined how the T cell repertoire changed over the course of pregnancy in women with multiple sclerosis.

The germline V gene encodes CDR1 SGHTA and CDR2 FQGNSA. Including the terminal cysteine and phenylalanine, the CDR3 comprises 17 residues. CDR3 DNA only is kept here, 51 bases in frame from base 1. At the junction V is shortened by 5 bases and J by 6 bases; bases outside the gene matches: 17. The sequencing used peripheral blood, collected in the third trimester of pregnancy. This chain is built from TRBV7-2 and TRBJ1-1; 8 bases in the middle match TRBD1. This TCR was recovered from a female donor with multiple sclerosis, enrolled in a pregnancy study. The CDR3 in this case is CASSPRRTGPRRAEAFF. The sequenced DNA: TGTGCCAGCAGCCCCCGTAGGACAGGGCCTCGGAGGGCTGAAGCTTTCTTT. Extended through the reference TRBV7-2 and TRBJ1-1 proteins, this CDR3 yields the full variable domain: GAGVSQSPSNKVTEKGKDVELRCDPISGHTALYWYRQSLGQGLEFLIYFQGNSAPDKSGLPSDRFSAERTGGSVSTLTIQRTQQEDSAVYLCASSPRRTGPRRAEAFFGQGTRLTVV.